This is a list of T cell receptor beta chains from one sample in a study of blood T cell repertoires in COVID-19. Data came from immunoSEQ multiplex PCR; TCRdb stores just in-frame clones and leaves some out. The profile covers roughly 200,000 clones, with 94% appearing a single time and roughly 0.76% taken by the ten largest. Input material: peripheral blood. These TCRs come from a man aged 30-40 years with COVID-19, enrolled during active disease. Both conserved end residues are part of each CDR3. The D gene is left open where the match is weak. Clone size is not always given. Where it is, it says once, few, many or a class for expanded clones.

size,D,V,J,length,DNA,CDR3
-,TRBD2,TRBV15,TRBJ2-2,20,TGTGCCACCAGCAGAGAGGGGACGGGACTAGCGGGGAAGAACACCGGGGAGCTGTTTTTT,CATSREGTGLAGKNTGELFF
-,-,TRBV27,TRBJ2-5,14,TGTGCCAGCAGTCCCACCCTACTCCAAGAGACCCAGTACTTC,CASSPTLLQETQYF
-,TRBD1,TRBV19,TRBJ1-5,14,TGTGCCAGTAGTATTGACAGGGGGCTTCAGCCCCAGCATTTT,CASSIDRGLQPQHF
-,TRBD2,TRBV7-6,TRBJ2-7,16,TGTGCCAGCAGCCCAAATCCGGGACTAACAACCTACGAGCAGTACTTC,CASSPNPGLTTYEQYF
-,TRBD1,TRBV27,TRBJ1-1,14,TGTGCCAGCCAACCGGGGACAGGGTGGACTGAAGCTTTCTTT,CASQPGTGWTEAFF
once,-,TRBV21-1,TRBJ1-3,16,TGTGCCAGCAGCAAAGCAAGGGACAGGGGGGGAAACACCATATATTTT,CASSKARDRGGNTIYF
-,TRBD1,TRBV5-5,TRBJ1-2,14,TGTGCCAGCAGCTTGACGCAGGGGGACTATGGCTACACCTTC,CASSLTQGDYGYTF
-,-,TRBV30,TRBJ2-7,13,TGTGCCTGGAGTCCCCCAGGGGCCCACGAGCAGTACTTC,CAWSPPGAHEQYF
-,-,TRBV6-5,TRBJ2-5,11,TGTGCCAGCAGCCGCCAAGAGACCCAGTACTTC,CASSRQETQYF
once,TRBD2,TRBV6-6,TRBJ2-5,16,TGTGCCAGCAGTTACTATAATAGCGGGGCCAAAGAGACCCAGTACTTC,CASSYYNSGAKETQYF
-,TRBD1,TRBV9,TRBJ1-4,15,TGTGCCAGCAGCGAGACAGGGTTTAGTCCGGAAAAACTGTTTTTT,CASSETGFSPEKLFF
-,-,TRBV14,TRBJ2-7,16,TGTGCCAGCAGCCAAGTCAGGGGCCGACGCTCCTACGAGCAGTACTTC,CASSQVRGRRSYEQYF
-,-,TRBV2,TRBJ1-2,14,TGTGCCAGCAGTGGATCGGACAGTCCCTATGGCTACACCTTC,CASSGSDSPYGYTF
-,-,TRBV6-6,TRBJ2-5,15,TGTGCCAGCAGTCTCGAACAGGGGGGGTCGGAGACCCAGTACTTC,CASSLEQGGSETQYF
-,-,TRBV5-1,TRBJ2-7,11,TGCGCCAGCGGCACAACCTACGAGCAGTACTTC,CASGTTYEQYF